This is a list of T cell receptor beta chains from one sample in a study of blood T cell repertoires in COVID-19. Generated by immunoSEQ multiplex PCR, the TCRdb table keeps only in-frame clones and is missing some. This table holds over 150,000 clones, over 80% found once. Sequencing was performed on peripheral blood. The receptors shown here come from an older woman with acute or convalescent COVID-19. CDR3s include the opening cysteine and the closing phenylalanine or tryptophan. D genes are given only for firm matches. Clone size is shown for a subset of rows, as once, few, many or a class of expanded clone.

j_gene: TRBJ1-2; abundance: once; d_gene: .; v_gene: TRBV7-2; CDR3aa: CASSLEGVGNGYTF; CDR3nt: TGTGCCAGCAGCTTAGAAGGGGTAGGAAATGGCTACACCTTC
j_gene: TRBJ2-5; abundance: .; d_gene: .; v_gene: TRBV28; CDR3aa: CASSLVTVETQYF; CDR3nt: TGTGCCAGCAGTCTTGTTACGGTGGAGACCCAGTACTTC
j_gene: TRBJ1-6; abundance: .; d_gene: .; v_gene: TRBV12-5; CDR3aa: CASGFPFAGERNSPLHF; CDR3nt: TGTGCTAGTGGTTTCCCTTTTGCAGGGGAGCGTAATTCACCCCTCCACTTT
j_gene: TRBJ2-2; abundance: .; d_gene: .; v_gene: TRBV30; CDR3aa: CAWSPRTQGGTGELFF; CDR3nt: TGTGCCTGGAGTCCCAGAACCCAGGGTGGCACCGGGGAGCTGTTTTTT
j_gene: TRBJ1-1; abundance: .; d_gene: .; v_gene: TRBV19; CDR3aa: CASSIVSGRVNTEAFF; CDR3nt: TGTGCCAGTAGTATAGTCTCAGGGCGAGTGAACACTGAAGCTTTCTTT
j_gene: TRBJ2-1; abundance: .; d_gene: TRBD2; v_gene: TRBV3-1/TRBV3-2; CDR3aa: CASSQDLSPSGGAGNEQFF; CDR3nt: TGTGCCAGCAGCCAAGATCTTAGTCCTAGCGGGGGGGCGGGCAATGAGCAGTTCTTC
j_gene: TRBJ1-2; abundance: .; d_gene: .; v_gene: TRBV3-1/TRBV3-2; CDR3aa: CASSQDLGGGYTF; CDR3nt: TGTGCCAGCAGCCAAGATCTCGGCGGTGGCTACACCTTC
j_gene: TRBJ1-5; abundance: .; d_gene: .; v_gene: TRBV7-2; CDR3aa: CASSLEGGQPQHF; CDR3nt: TGTGCCAGCAGCTTAGAGGGCGGGCAGCCCCAGCATTTT
j_gene: TRBJ1-3; abundance: .; d_gene: .; v_gene: TRBV19; CDR3aa: CASRSSGGLFGNTIYF; CDR3nt: TGTGCGAGTAGATCGTCCGGGGGGCTATTCGGAAACACCATATATTTT
j_gene: TRBJ1-2; abundance: many; d_gene: TRBD1; v_gene: TRBV5-4; CDR3aa: CASSRNRGFEGGYTF; CDR3nt: TGTGCCAGCAGCCGAAACAGGGGCTTCGAGGGTGGCTACACCTTC
j_gene: TRBJ1-2; abundance: .; d_gene: .; v_gene: TRBV15; CDR3aa: CATSRDSAGFSYGYTF; CDR3nt: TGTGCCACCAGCAGAGATTCCGCAGGGTTTAGCTATGGCTACACCTTC
j_gene: TRBJ2-5; abundance: .; d_gene: TRBD2; v_gene: TRBV5-5; CDR3aa: CASSGREGLTQYF; CDR3nt: TGTGCCAGCAGCGGGAGGGAGGGGCTGACCCAGTACTTC
j_gene: TRBJ1-5; abundance: .; d_gene: TRBD1; v_gene: TRBV28; CDR3aa: CASSLVDRGAQPQHF; CDR3nt: TGTGCCAGCAGTTTAGTGGACAGGGGGGCCCAGCCCCAGCATTTT
j_gene: TRBJ1-2; abundance: .; d_gene: .; v_gene: TRBV6-2/TRBV6-3; CDR3aa: CASSYSGAMWYGYTF; CDR3nt: TGTGCCAGCAGTTATTCAGGGGCTATGTGGTATGGCTACACCTTC
j_gene: TRBJ1-5; abundance: .; d_gene: .; v_gene: TRBV5-4; CDR3aa: CASSRGGSGQPQHF; CDR3nt: TGTGCCAGCAGCAGGGGAGGGAGTGGTCAGCCCCAGCATTTT
j_gene: TRBJ1-1; abundance: once; d_gene: TRBD1; v_gene: TRBV6-1; CDR3aa: CASSERGHTEAFF; CDR3nt: TGTGCCAGCAGTGAAAGGGGGCACACCGAAGCTTTCTTT
j_gene: TRBJ1-3; abundance: .; d_gene: .; v_gene: TRBV9; CDR3aa: CASSVDRSRGNTIYF; CDR3nt: TGTGCCAGCAGCGTAGACAGGTCCCGCGGAAACACCATATATTTT
j_gene: TRBJ2-4; abundance: .; d_gene: .; v_gene: TRBV5-1; CDR3aa: CASSLVPGLPGNIQYF; CDR3nt: TGCGCCAGCAGCTTGGTACCGGGACTCCCCGGAAACATTCAGTACTTC
j_gene: TRBJ1-1; abundance: .; d_gene: .; v_gene: TRBV6-5; CDR3aa: CASSYPTRGKTEAFF; CDR3nt: TGTGCCAGCAGTTACCCCACCCGGGGGAAAACTGAAGCTTTCTTT
j_gene: TRBJ1-1; abundance: .; d_gene: TRBD1; v_gene: TRBV6-2/TRBV6-3; CDR3aa: CASSLGQVFGEAFF; CDR3nt: TGTGCCAGCAGTTTAGGACAGGTTTTTGGCGAAGCTTTCTTT
j_gene: TRBJ2-3; abundance: .; d_gene: .; v_gene: TRBV6-5; CDR3aa: CASSTTGTDTQYF; CDR3nt: TGTGCCAGCAGTACAACAGGCACAGATACGCAGTATTTT
j_gene: TRBJ2-7; abundance: .; d_gene: .; v_gene: TRBV5-1; CDR3aa: CASSSGGSGEPYEQYF; CDR3nt: TGCGCCAGCAGCTCTGGAGGCTCAGGGGAACCTTACGAGCAGTACTTC
j_gene: TRBJ2-7; abundance: .; d_gene: TRBD1; v_gene: TRBV28; CDR3aa: CASSRHGTGYYEQYF; CDR3nt: TGTGCCAGCAGTCGACACGGGACAGGGTACTACGAGCAGTACTTC
j_gene: TRBJ2-5; abundance: .; d_gene: .; v_gene: TRBV5-6; CDR3aa: CASSLQGEGETQYF; CDR3nt: TGTGCCAGCAGCTTACAGGGGGAGGGGGAGACCCAGTACTTC
j_gene: TRBJ2-6; abundance: .; d_gene: .; v_gene: TRBV5-4; CDR3aa: CASSLARGNGANVLTF; CDR3nt: TGTGCCAGCAGCTTGGCCCGGGGGAACGGGGCCAACGTCCTGACTTTC
j_gene: TRBJ2-2; abundance: .; d_gene: TRBD2; v_gene: TRBV29-1; CDR3aa: CSVLAWGGAGELFF; CDR3nt: TGCAGCGTCTTAGCCTGGGGGGGTGCCGGGGAGCTGTTTTTT
j_gene: TRBJ1-5; abundance: once; d_gene: .; v_gene: TRBV30; CDR3aa: CAWSVSGLRQPQHF; CDR3nt: TGTGCCTGGAGTGTCTCAGGGCTCCGTCAGCCCCAGCATTTT
j_gene: TRBJ1-6; abundance: .; d_gene: .; v_gene: TRBV5-4; CDR3aa: CASSLTPLNSPLHF; CDR3nt: TGTGCCAGCAGCCTGACACCCCTTAATTCACCCCTCCACTTT
j_gene: TRBJ1-1; abundance: .; d_gene: TRBD1; v_gene: TRBV3-1/TRBV3-2; CDR3aa: CASSSDRANTEAFF; CDR3nt: TGTGCCAGCAGCTCCGACAGGGCGAACACTGAAGCTTTCTTT
j_gene: TRBJ2-3; abundance: .; d_gene: .; v_gene: TRBV23-1; CDR3aa: CASGPTGNPNPGPTDTQYF; CDR3nt: TGCGCCAGCGGCCCAACAGGGAATCCCAACCCAGGACCCACAGATACGCAGTATTTT
j_gene: TRBJ2-7; abundance: .; d_gene: .; v_gene: TRBV18; CDR3aa: CASSPSLPGHPYEQYF; CDR3nt: TGTGCCAGCTCACCCAGCTTACCGGGTCACCCCTACGAGCAGTACTTC
j_gene: TRBJ1-1; abundance: .; d_gene: TRBD1; v_gene: TRBV6-2/TRBV6-3; CDR3aa: CASSQRGPKNTEAFF; CDR3nt: TGTGCCAGCAGTCAGAGGGGGCCTAAGAACACTGAAGCTTTCTTT
j_gene: TRBJ1-3; abundance: once; d_gene: .; v_gene: TRBV15; CDR3aa: CATSRGNGGIYF; CDR3nt: TGTGCCACCAGCAGAGGAAATGGAGGGATATATTTT
j_gene: TRBJ2-2; abundance: .; d_gene: TRBD2; v_gene: TRBV6-1; CDR3aa: CASSGLGTSGGSGELFF; CDR3nt: TGTGCCAGCAGTGGGCTTGGGACTAGCGGGGGGTCCGGGGAGCTGTTTTTT
j_gene: TRBJ1-2; abundance: .; d_gene: .; v_gene: TRBV5-1; CDR3aa: CASSLWSGPNYGYTF; CDR3nt: TGCGCCAGCAGCTTGTGGTCAGGTCCTAACTATGGCTACACCTTC
j_gene: TRBJ1-1; abundance: .; d_gene: .; v_gene: TRBV28; CDR3aa: CASSSQDKLNTEAFF; CDR3nt: TGTGCCAGCAGTTCCCAGGACAAATTGAACACTGAAGCTTTCTTT
j_gene: TRBJ2-5; abundance: .; d_gene: .; v_gene: TRBV2; CDR3aa: CASSQGPQVQETQYF; CDR3nt: TGTGCCAGCAGCCAAGGCCCGCAGGTCCAAGAGACCCAGTACTTC
j_gene: TRBJ1-6; abundance: .; d_gene: .; v_gene: TRBV10-3; CDR3aa: CAISESTVSYNSPLHF; CDR3nt: TGTGCCATCAGTGAATCGACAGTTTCTTATAATTCACCCCTCCACTTT
j_gene: TRBJ2-7; abundance: .; d_gene: .; v_gene: TRBV30; CDR3aa: CAWIRLETAAFGHEQYF; CDR3nt: TGTGCCTGGATACGTCTAGAGACCGCGGCCTTCGGCCACGAGCAGTACTTC
j_gene: TRBJ2-5; abundance: .; d_gene: TRBD1; v_gene: TRBV5-1; CDR3aa: CASSAGQGARETQYF; CDR3nt: TGCGCCAGCAGCGCCGGACAGGGGGCGAGAGAGACCCAGTACTTC
j_gene: TRBJ2-3; abundance: .; d_gene: .; v_gene: TRBV19; CDR3aa: CASSISVGGSSTDTQYF; CDR3nt: TGTGCCAGTAGTATATCGGTTGGAGGCAGCAGCACAGATACGCAGTATTTT
j_gene: TRBJ1-1; abundance: once; d_gene: .; v_gene: TRBV10-2; CDR3aa: CASSVRIAMNTEAFF; CDR3nt: TGCGCCAGCAGTGTGAGGATCGCCATGAACACTGAAGCTTTCTTT
j_gene: TRBJ1-6; abundance: .; d_gene: .; v_gene: TRBV10-3; CDR3aa: CAITKESGSPLHF; CDR3nt: TGTGCCATCACGAAAGAATCAGGATCACCCCTCCACTTT